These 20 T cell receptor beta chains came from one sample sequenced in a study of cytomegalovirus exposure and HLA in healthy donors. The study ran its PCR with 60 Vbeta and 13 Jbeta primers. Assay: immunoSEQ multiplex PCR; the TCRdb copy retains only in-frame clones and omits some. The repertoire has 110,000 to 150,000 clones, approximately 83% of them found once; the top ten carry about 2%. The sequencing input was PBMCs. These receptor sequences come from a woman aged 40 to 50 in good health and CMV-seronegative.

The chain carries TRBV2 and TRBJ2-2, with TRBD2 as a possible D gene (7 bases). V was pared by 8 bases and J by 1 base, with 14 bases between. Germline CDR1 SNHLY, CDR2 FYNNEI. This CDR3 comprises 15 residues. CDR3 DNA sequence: TGTGCCAGCCTCAGGGGCGGGGGGAACACCGGGGAGCTGTTTTTT. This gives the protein CASLRGGGNTGELFF.

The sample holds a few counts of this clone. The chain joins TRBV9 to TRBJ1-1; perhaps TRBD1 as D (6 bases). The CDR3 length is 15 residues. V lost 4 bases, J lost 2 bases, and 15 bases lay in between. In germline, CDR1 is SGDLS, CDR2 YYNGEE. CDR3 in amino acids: CASSPSGTTNTEAFF. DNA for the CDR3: TGTGCCAGCAGCCCGAGCGGGACAACCAACACTGAAGCTTTCTTT.

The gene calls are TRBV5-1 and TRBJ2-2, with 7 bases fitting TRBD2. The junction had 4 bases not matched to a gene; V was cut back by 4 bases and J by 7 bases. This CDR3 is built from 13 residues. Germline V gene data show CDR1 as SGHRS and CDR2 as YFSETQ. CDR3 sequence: CASSLAVGGELFF. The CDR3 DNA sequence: TGCGCCAGCAGCCTAGCGGTGGGCGGGGAGCTGTTTTTT.

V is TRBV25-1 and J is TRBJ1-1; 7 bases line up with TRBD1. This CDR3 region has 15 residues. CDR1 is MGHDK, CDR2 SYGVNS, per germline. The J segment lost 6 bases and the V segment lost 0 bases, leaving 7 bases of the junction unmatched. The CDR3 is CASSEYEGAAAEAFF. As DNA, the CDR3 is TGTGCCAGCAGTGAATATGAGGGGGCGGCCGCTGAAGCTTTCTTT.

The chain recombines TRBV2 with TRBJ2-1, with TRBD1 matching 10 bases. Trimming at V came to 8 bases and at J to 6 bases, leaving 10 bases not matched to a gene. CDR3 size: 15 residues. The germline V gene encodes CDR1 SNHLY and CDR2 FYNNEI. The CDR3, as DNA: TGTGCCAGCGCGCCCGGGACAGGGGATCGCAATGAGCAGTTCTTC. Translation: CASAPGTGDRNEQFF.

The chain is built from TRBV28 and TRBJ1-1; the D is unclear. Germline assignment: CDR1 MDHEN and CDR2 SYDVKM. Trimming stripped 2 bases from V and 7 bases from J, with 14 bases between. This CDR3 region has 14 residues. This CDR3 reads CASSLGRTRDEAFF. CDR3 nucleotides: TGTGCCAGCAGTTTAGGGCGGACTAGGGATGAAGCTTTCTTT.

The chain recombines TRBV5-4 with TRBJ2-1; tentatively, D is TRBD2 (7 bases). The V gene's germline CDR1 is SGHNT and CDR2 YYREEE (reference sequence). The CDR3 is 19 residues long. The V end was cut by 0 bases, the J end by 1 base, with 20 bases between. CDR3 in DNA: TGTGCCAGCAGCTTGGGTTACGTGGGGGCGGGAGCGTCCTACAATGAGCAGTTCTTC. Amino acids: CASSLGYVGAGASYNEQFF.

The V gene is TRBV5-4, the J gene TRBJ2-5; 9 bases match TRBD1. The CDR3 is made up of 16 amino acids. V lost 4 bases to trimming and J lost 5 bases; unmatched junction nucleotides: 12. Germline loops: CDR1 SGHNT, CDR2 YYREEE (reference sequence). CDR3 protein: CASSPSVGQGGETQYF. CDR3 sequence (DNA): TGTGCCAGCAGCCCAAGTGTGGGACAGGGCGGGGAGACCCAGTACTTC.

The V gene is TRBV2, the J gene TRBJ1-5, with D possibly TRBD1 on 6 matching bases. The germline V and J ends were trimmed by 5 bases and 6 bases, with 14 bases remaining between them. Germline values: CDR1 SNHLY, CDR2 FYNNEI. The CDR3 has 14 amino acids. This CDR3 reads CASSWTETGQPQHF. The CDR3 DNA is TGTGCCAGCAGTTGGACAGAAACCGGTCAGCCCCAGCATTTT.

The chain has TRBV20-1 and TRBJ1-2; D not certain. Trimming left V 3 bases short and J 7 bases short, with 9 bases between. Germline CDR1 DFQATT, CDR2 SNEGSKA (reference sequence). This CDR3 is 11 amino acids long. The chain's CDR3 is CSARHEVGYTF. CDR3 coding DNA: TGCAGTGCTAGGCACGAGGTTGGCTACACCTTC.

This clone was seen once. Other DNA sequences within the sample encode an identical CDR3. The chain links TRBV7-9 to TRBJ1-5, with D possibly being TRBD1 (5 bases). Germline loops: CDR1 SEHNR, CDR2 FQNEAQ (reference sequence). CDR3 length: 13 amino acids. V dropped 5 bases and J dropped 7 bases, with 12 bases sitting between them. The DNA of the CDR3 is TGTGCCAGCAGCCCCCAGGGCGACCAGCCCCAGCATTTT. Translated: CASSPQGDQPQHF. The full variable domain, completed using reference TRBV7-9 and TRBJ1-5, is DTGVSQNPRHKITKRGQNVTFRCDPISEHNRLYWYRQTLGQGPEFLTYFQNEAQLEKSRLLSDRFSAERPKGSFSTLEIQRTEQGDSAMYLCASSPQGDQPQHFGDGTRLSIL.

CDR3 DNA: TGTGCCAGCAGCTTATGGGCAGTCTCCTACAATGAGCAGTTCTTC. Residues: CASSLWAVSYNEQFF. This chain links TRBV7-2 with TRBJ2-1; D remains unclear. The CDR3 is made up of 15 amino acids. Trimming pared 2 bases from V and 0 bases from J, leaving 8 bases between. Germline V lookup: CDR1 SGHTA, CDR2 FQGNSA.

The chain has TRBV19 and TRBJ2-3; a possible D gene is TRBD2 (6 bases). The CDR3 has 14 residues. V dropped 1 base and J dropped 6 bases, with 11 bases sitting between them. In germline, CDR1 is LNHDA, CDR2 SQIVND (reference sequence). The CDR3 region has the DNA TGTGCCAGTAGTATAGCCGAGGAGGGGGATACGCAGTATTTT. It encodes CASSIAEEGDTQYF.

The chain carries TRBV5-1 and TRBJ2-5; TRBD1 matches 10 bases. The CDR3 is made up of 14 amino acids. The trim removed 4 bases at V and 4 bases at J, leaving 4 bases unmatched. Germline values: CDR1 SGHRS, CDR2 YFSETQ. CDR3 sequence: CASSPRTGGETQYF. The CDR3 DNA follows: TGCGCCAGCAGCCCCAGGACAGGGGGAGAGACCCAGTACTTC.

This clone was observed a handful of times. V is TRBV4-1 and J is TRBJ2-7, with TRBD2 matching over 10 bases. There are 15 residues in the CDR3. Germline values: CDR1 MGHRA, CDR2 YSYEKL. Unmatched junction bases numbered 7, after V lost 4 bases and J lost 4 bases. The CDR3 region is CASSPQMTSGYEQYF. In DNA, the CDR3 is TGCGCCAGCAGCCCTCAAATGACTAGCGGGTACGAGCAGTACTTC.

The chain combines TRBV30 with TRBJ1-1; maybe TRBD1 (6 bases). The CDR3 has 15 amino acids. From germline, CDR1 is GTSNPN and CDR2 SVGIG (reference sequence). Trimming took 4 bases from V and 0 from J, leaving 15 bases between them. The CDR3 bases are TGTGCCTGGAAAGGGACGGACAGACTGAACACTGAAGCTTTCTTT. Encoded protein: CAWKGTDRLNTEAFF.

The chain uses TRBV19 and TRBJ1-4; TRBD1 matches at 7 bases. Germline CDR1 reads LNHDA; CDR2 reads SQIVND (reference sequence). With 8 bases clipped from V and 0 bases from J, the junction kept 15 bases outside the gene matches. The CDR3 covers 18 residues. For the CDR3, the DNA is TGTGCCAGTCACAGGGGACCCTCTATATCTACAACTAATGAAAAACTGTTTTTT. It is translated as CASHRGPSISTTNEKLFF. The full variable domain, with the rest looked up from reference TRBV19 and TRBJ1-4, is DGGITQSPKYLFRKEGQNVTLSCEQNLNHDAMYWYRQDPGQGLRLIYYSQIVNDFQKGDIAEGYSVSREKKESFPLTVTSAQKNPTAFYLCASHRGPSISTTNEKLFFGSGTQLSVL.

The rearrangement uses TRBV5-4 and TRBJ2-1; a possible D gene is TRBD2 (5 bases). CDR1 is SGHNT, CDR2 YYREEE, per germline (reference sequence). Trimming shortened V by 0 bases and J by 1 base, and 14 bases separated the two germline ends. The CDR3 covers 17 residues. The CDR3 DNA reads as TGTGCCAGCAGCTTGGGGGGAAAGGGCGGGTCCTACAATGAGCAGTTCTTC. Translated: CASSLGGKGGSYNEQFF.

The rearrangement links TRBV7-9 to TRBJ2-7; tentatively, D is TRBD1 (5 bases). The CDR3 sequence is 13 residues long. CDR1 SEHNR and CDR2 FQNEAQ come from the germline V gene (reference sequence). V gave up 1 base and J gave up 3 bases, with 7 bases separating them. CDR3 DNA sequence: TGTGCCAGCAGCTTAGGACAGAACTACGAGCAGTACTTC. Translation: CASSLGQNYEQYF.

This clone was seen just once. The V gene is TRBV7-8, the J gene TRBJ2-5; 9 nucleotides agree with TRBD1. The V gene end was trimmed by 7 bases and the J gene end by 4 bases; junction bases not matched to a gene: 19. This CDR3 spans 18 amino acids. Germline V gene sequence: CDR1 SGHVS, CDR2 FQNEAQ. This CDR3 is CASMPIGRTGDGLETQYF. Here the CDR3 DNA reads TGTGCCAGCATGCCGATCGGGAGGACAGGGGACGGTTTAGAGACCCAGTACTTC.